A selection of T cell receptor beta chains follows, all from one sample in a study of blood T cell repertoires in COVID-19. Measured with immunoSEQ multiplex PCR; TCRdb has only the in-frame clones, and not every one. The sample gives around 340,000 clones, 80% to 90% of which show up once; approximately 4.6% is in the top ten. The material sequenced was PBMCs or T cells enriched from blood (not recorded which). The source of these receptors is a woman in her forties with acute COVID-19. Each CDR3 is given with its conserved first and last residue. A D gene is named only where the DNA matches it firmly. Clone size appears in some rows only: once, few, many, or a class for an expanded clone.

TRBV7-9	TRBJ1-6	NA	TRBD1	CASSLVGDRLTYNSPLHF	TGTGCCAGCAGCTTAGTAGGGGACAGACTAACGTATAATTCACCCCTCCACTTT
TRBV6-6	TRBJ1-1	NA	TRBD1	CASSPQGTGSAPYTEAFF	TGTGCCAGCAGTCCCCAAGGGACAGGATCGGCACCATACACTGAAGCTTTCTTT
TRBV5-5	TRBJ1-1	few	NA	CASCPDTNTEAFF	TGTGCCAGCTGTCCGGACACCAACACTGAAGCTTTCTTT
TRBV7-9	TRBJ1-2	NA	NA	CASSLVEAIYSGYGYTF	TGTGCCAGCAGCTTAGTAGAGGCAATCTATTCGGGGTATGGCTACACCTTC
TRBV7-9	TRBJ2-3	NA	TRBD2	CASSFYPRTSGRGSDTQYF	TGTGCCAGCAGCTTCTACCCGAGGACTAGCGGGAGAGGTTCAGATACGCAGTATTTT
TRBV6-5	TRBJ1-1	NA	NA	CASSSEDQYMNTEAFF	TGTGCCAGCAGTTCGGAGGACCAATACATGAACACTGAAGCTTTCTTT
TRBV4-1	TRBJ1-2	NA	TRBD1	CASSQRGTAYGYTF	TGCGCCAGCAGCCAGCGAGGGACAGCCTATGGCTACACCTTC
TRBV4-3	TRBJ1-1	NA	NA	CASSQDPPGQTEAFF	TGCGCCAGCAGCCAAGATCCCCCTGGCCAAACTGAAGCTTTCTTT
TRBV6-2/TRBV6-3	TRBJ1-1	NA	NA	CASSNQGWAEAFF	TGTGCCAGCAGTAATCAGGGTTGGGCTGAAGCTTTCTTT
TRBV6-2/TRBV6-3	TRBJ1-3	once	NA	CASSYSGVYGNTIYF	TGTGCCAGCAGTTACAGCGGGGTCTACGGAAACACCATATATTTT
TRBV3-1/TRBV3-2	TRBJ2-2	NA	NA	CASSRPTGGTNTGELFF	TGTGCCAGCAGCCGTCCGACGGGCGGGACGAATACCGGGGAGCTGTTTTTT
TRBV21-1	TRBJ2-1	NA	NA	CASSKDPSWSSYNEQFF	TGTGCCAGCAGCAAAGATCCGAGCTGGAGCTCCTACAATGAGCAGTTCTTC
TRBV2	TRBJ2-5	NA	NA	CASSGSGGLETQYF	TGTGCCAGCAGTGGCAGCGGCGGTTTGGAGACCCAGTACTTC
TRBV5-4	TRBJ1-6	many	NA	CASSPGTPLENSPLHF	TGTGCCAGCAGCCCCGGGACACCACTGGAGAATTCACCCCTCCACTTT
TRBV5-4	TRBJ1-1	NA	TRBD1	CASSSDTGTGGTEAFF	TGTGCCAGCAGCTCCGATACCGGGACAGGGGGAACTGAAGCTTTCTTT
TRBV5-5	TRBJ1-4	few	NA	CASSLVGSFWSTGFNEKLFF	TGTGCCAGCAGCTTGGTTGGGTCCTTTTGGAGTACAGGCTTCAATGAAAAACTGTTTTTT
TRBV3-1/TRBV3-2	TRBJ2-2	NA	TRBD1	CASSQDRGGQGETNTVDTGELFF	TGTGCCAGCAGCCAAGATCGAGGAGGACAGGGGGAAACGAATACTGTAGACACCGGGGAGCTGTTTTTT
TRBV28	TRBJ1-1	NA	NA	CASSPPTGMNTEAFF	TGTGCCAGCAGCCCACCGACAGGCATGAACACTGAAGCTTTCTTT
TRBV27	TRBJ2-7	NA	NA	CASSLSSRQALSEQYF	TGTGCCAGCAGTTTATCGAGCCGGCAGGCCCTAAGCGAGCAGTACTTC
TRBV6-5	TRBJ1-4	NA	TRBD1	CASSYSGTGDEKLFF	TGTGCCAGCAGTTACTCGGGGACAGGGGATGAAAAACTGTTTTTT
TRBV6-5	TRBJ1-2	NA	TRBD1	CAATYGQGLSYTF	TGTGCCGCAACTTACGGACAGGGTCTGAGCTACACCTTC
TRBV6-2/TRBV6-3	TRBJ1-2	NA	NA	CASSPVPGWKGSGGYTF	TGTGCCAGCAGCCCCGTGCCCGGGTGGAAAGGGAGCGGTGGCTACACCTTC
TRBV4-1	TRBJ1-4	NA	NA	CASSQEERAGEKLFF	TGCGCCAGCAGCCAAGAAGAGCGGGCGGGAGAAAAACTGTTTTTT
TRBV10-3	TRBJ1-5	NA	NA	CAISAEGNQPQHF	TGTGCCATCAGTGCGGAGGGCAATCAGCCCCAGCATTTT
TRBV28	TRBJ1-2	NA	NA	CASRTWTENYGYTF	TGTGCCAGCAGGACCTGGACTGAAAACTATGGCTACACCTTC
TRBV28	TRBJ1-2	few	TRBD1	CASRRQGDYGYTF	TGTGCCAGCAGGAGACAGGGGGACTATGGCTACACCTTC